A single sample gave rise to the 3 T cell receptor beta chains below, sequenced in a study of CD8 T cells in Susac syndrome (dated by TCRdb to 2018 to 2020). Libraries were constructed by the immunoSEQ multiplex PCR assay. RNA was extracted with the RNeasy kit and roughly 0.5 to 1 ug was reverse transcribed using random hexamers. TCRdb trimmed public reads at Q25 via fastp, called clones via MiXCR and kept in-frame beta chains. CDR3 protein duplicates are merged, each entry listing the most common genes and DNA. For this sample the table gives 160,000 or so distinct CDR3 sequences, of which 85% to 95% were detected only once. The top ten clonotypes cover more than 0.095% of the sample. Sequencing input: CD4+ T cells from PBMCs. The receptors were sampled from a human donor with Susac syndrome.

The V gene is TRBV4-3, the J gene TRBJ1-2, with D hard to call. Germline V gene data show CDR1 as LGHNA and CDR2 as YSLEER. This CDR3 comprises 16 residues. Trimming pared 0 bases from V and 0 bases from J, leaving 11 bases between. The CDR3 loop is CASSQDSGRANYGYTF. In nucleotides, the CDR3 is TGCGCCAGCAGCCAAGATTCCGGCAGAGCTAACTATGGCTACACCTTC.

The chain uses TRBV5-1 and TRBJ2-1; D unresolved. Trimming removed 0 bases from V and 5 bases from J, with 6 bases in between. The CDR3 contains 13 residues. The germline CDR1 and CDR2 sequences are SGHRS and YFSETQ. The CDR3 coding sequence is TGCGCCAGCAGCTTGGAGGCTAACAATGAGCAGTTCTTC. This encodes CASSLEANNEQFF. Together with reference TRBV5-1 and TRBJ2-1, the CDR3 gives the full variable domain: KAGVTQTPRYLIKTRGQQVTLSCSPISGHRSVSWYQQTPGQGLQFLFEYFSETQRNKGNFPGRFSGRQFSNSRSEMNVSTLELGDSALYLCASSLEANNEQFFGPGTRLTVL.

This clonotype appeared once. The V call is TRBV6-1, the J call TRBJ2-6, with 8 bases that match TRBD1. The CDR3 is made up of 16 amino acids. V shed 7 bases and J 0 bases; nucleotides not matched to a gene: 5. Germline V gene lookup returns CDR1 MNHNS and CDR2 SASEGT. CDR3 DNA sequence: TGTGCCAGCATTCCGGGACAGGTCTCTGGGGCCAACGTCCTGACTTTC. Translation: CASIPGQVSGANVLTF.